This T cell receptor beta chain was identified in a study of blood T cell repertoires in COVID-19. Libraries were prepared by immunoSEQ multiplex PCR; TCRdb keeps only in-frame clonotypes and omits some of them. The sample has 100,000 to 120,000 clones, around nine tenths seen once. The sequencing sample was made of peripheral blood. The receptor comes from a woman in her seventies who had recovered from COVID-19.

The CDR3 sequence: CASSIDRRRLNTEAFF. In DNA form, the CDR3 reads TGTGCCAGTAGTATAGATCGAAGGAGGTTGAACACTGAAGCTTTCTTT. The rearrangement links TRBV19 to TRBJ1-1; D is undetermined. V shed 0 bases and J shed 0 bases, with 11 bases lying between them. CDR3 length equals 16 residues. CDR1 and CDR2 (germline): LNHDA, SQIVND (reference sequence).